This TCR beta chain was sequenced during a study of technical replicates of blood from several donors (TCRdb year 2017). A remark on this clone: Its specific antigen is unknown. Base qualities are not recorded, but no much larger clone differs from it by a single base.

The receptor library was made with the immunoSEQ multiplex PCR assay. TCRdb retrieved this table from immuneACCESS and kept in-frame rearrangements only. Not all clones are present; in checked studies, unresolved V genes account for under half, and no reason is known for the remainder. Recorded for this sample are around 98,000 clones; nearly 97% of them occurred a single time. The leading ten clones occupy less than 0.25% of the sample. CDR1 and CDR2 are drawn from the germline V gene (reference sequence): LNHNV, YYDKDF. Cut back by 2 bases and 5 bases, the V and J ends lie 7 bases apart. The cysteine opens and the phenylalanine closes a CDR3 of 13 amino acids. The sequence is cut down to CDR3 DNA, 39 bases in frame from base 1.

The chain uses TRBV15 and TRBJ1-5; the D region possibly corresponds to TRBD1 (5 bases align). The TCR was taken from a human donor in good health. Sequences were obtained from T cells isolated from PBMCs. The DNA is TGTGCCACCAGCAGACAGGGCTATCAGCCCCAGCATTTT. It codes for CATSRQGYQPQHF.